Reported below is one T cell receptor beta chain. The data originate from a study of blood T cell repertoires in COVID-19. Study-wide background: Sample material is recorded as cDNA or gDNA derived from T cells, B-cell-depleted T cells, or PBMCs.

CDR1 and CDR2 (germline): SGHDT, YYEEEE. This CDR3 comprises 16 residues. V gave up 0 bases and J gave up 9 bases; unmatched junction bases: 10. Generated by immunoSEQ multiplex PCR, the TCRdb table keeps only in-frame clones and is missing some. The repertoire holds hundreds of thousands of clones, with more than 80% as singletons. Input material: peripheral blood. V usage is TRBV5-6 and J usage is TRBJ2-4; 9 bases fit TRBD2. The clonotype originates from a woman under 40 with COVID-19, enrolled during active disease. The CDR3 nucleotides are TGTGCCAGCAGCTTGGCCCTAGCGGGACGAGAGGCCATTCAGTACTTC. Translated, it gives CASSLALAGREAIQYF.